The TCR beta chain under discussion was sequenced for a study of cytomegalovirus exposure and HLA in healthy donors. CDR1 is DFQATT, CDR2 SNEGSKA, per germline (reference sequence). Trimming cost V 4 bases and J 10 bases, with 11 bases left between them. This CDR3 comprises 11 residues. Amplification used 60 Vbeta primers and 13 Jbeta primers. The table came from immunoSEQ multiplex PCR; TCRdb's copy has only in-frame clones and leaves some out. Of 150,000 to 200,000 clones listed, about 83% are singletons. This receptor was identified in a woman in her 30s in good health and CMV-seropositive. The sample was PBMCs. V gene TRBV20-1 combines with J gene TRBJ1-3, with D uncertain. In DNA, the CDR3 is TGCAGTGCTATCAGACTCCAGACCATATATTTT. Amino acid sequence: CSAIRLQTIYF.